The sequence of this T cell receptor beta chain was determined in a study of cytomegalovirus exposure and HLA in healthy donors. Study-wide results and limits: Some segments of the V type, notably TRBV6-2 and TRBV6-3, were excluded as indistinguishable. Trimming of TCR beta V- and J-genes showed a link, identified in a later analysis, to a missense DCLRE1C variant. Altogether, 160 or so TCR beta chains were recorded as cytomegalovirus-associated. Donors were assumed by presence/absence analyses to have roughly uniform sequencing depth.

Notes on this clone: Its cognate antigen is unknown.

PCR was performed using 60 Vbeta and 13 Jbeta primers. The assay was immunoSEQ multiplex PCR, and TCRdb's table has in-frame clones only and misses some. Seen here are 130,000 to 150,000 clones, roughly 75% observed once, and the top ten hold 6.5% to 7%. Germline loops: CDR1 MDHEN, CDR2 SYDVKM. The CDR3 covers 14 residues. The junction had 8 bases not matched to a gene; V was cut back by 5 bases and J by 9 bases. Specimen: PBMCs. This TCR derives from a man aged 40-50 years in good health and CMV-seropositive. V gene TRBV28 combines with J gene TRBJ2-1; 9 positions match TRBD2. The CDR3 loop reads CASSGGLARVEQFF. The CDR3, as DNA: TGTGCCAGCAGTGGGGGACTAGCTCGGGTTGAGCAGTTCTTC. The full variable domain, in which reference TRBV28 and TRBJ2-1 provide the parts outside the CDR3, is DVKVTQSSRYLVKRTGEKVFLECVQDMDHENMFWYRQDPGLGLRLIYFSYDVKMKEKGDIPEGYSVSREKKERFSLILESASTNQTSMYLCASSGGLARVEQFFGPGTRLTVL.